This T cell receptor beta chain was captured in a study of cytomegalovirus exposure and HLA in healthy donors. The PCR used 60 Vbeta and 13 Jbeta primers. Only in-frame clones appear in the TCRdb table, and some are missing; sequencing was by immunoSEQ multiplex PCR. The table records some 120,000 clones, 85% to 90% of them present only once. This CDR3 contains 12 residues. Germline V gives CDR1 SNHLY, CDR2 FYNNEI. V lost 6 bases to trimming and J lost 6 bases, with 10 bases between them. This TCR was recovered from a woman aged 25 to 45 in good health and CMV-seropositive. Sequencing was performed on PBMCs. The chain recombines TRBV2 with TRBJ2-3; possible D gene TRBD2, 6 bases. The CDR3 DNA is TGTGCCAGCAGGACGGAGGGGGATACGCAGTATTTT. This gives the protein CASRTEGDTQYF.